This T cell receptor beta chain was retrieved from a study of blood T cell repertoires in COVID-19 (TCRdb year 2020). Background for the entire study: The collaborator samples originated in the United States, Italy and Spain and spanned the acute and convalescent phases of COVID-19. Sample metadata almost always included a de-identified subject ID, COVID-19 status, age in years and sex. A freely available public database, intended as a resource for researchers studying the immune response to SARS-CoV-2, is where the repertoires were released. The material from the prospective study consisted of cDNA or gDNA derived from T cells, B-cell-depleted T cells, or PBMCs. Samples were obtained from the ongoing ImmuneRACE study (first 160 participants) and from 1,200 or so subjects provided by 6 global collaborators. Where available, HLA class I and class II types were obtained from metadata supplied by the sample provider rather than from assay-based typing. Subjects who had been exposed to COVID-19, were actively infected with it, or had recovered from it provided the deeply sampled blood TCRbeta repertoires that made up the dataset.

Points the paper makes about the study in general: The amount of clinical and demographic metadata varied by source and participant and was provided uncurated.

For CDR1 and CDR2, the germline V gene (reference sequence) lists SEHNR and FQNEAQ. From cysteine to phenylalanine, the CDR3 is 16 amino acids long. The CDR3 DNA has 48 bases and is translated from base 1. V lost 1 base and J lost 4 bases; the stretch between them is 15 bases long. TCRbeta CDR3 regions were amplified from genomic DNA using the immunoSEQ Assay, a bias-controlled multiplex PCR. On the study's bioinformatics: Nucleated cell counts per sample were estimated from amplification of reference gene primers within the assay. To quantify the absolute abundance of each unique TCRbeta CDR3 rearrangement, sequence reads were collapsed and filtered. For each sample, productive Simpson clonality was calculated as the square root of Simpson's diversity index over productive rearrangements. TCRdb holds this immuneACCESS table with in-frame rearrangements only. Some clones are missing; in checked studies, unresolved V genes explain under half, and the rest has no known cause. V, J and clone size are those of that table, while D and trimming were read from the DNA. The sample includes approximately 65,000 clones, with 80% to 90% observed a single time. Together, the top ten hold about 4.7% of the sample.

On this clone: Its recognized antigen is unknown. No base quality information exists; no much larger clone differs at one position.

The collaborating institutions used their own protocols to collect whole blood in K2EDTA tubes. For TCRbeta analysis, collaborator samples were shipped as frozen whole blood, as isolated PBMCs, or as DNA extracted from either sample type. This sequence was found in a human donor in a cohort sampled during active COVID-19. The sequenced sample was peripheral blood. Recombination connected TRBV7-9 to TRBJ2-3; TRBD1 is a weak D gene call, 5 bases matching. The CDR3 region reads CASSLVGRAGPDTQYF. The bases read TGTGCCAGCAGCTTAGTTGGCAGGGCAGGTCCAGATACGCAGTATTTT.